The rows below give T cell receptor beta chains drawn from one sample of a study of cytomegalovirus exposure and HLA in healthy donors. The data were produced by immunoSEQ multiplex PCR, yet TCRdb's version contains in-frame clones alone and is incomplete. The table lists 200,000 to 300,000 clones, about 90% of them singletons. The sequencing input was PBMCs. The receptors stem from a man between 18 and 29 years old in good health and CMV-seropositive. CDR3s include the opening cysteine and the closing phenylalanine or tryptophan. The D gene is left open where the match is weak. The size entry is marked missing in some rows and otherwise reads once, few, many or a size class.

V,size,D,J,DNA,CDR3
TRBV30,NA,NA,TRBJ1-1,TGTGCCTGGAGTTTATTGGCACTTGAAGCTTTCTTT,CAWSLLALEAFF
TRBV7-6,NA,NA,TRBJ2-7,TGTGCCAGCAGCTTAGCGGCTCGGGGGGCGGGAGACGTGCGAGAGCAGTACTTC,CASSLAARGAGDVREQYF
TRBV7-9,NA,TRBD2,TRBJ2-7,TGTGCCAGCAGCCCCCCCTCAAGCGGGAGGTCCCCCTACGAGCAGTACTTC,CASSPPSSGRSPYEQYF
TRBV2,NA,NA,TRBJ2-2,TGTGCCAGCAGACGGGCAGAGAACACCGGGGAGCTGTTTTTT,CASRRAENTGELFF
TRBV5-1,NA,TRBD1,TRBJ2-2,TGCGCCAGCAGCCCTCTCGGACAGGGAAACACCGGGGAGCTGTTTTTT,CASSPLGQGNTGELFF
TRBV5-1,NA,TRBD2,TRBJ2-7,TGCGCCAGCAGCTTGGCACTAGCGGGAGGCTCCGAGCAGTACTTC,CASSLALAGGSEQYF
TRBV27,NA,TRBD2,TRBJ2-1,TGTGCCAGCAGTACCTTTTCCGGACTAGCGGATAATGAGCAGTTCTTC,CASSTFSGLADNEQFF
TRBV5-4,NA,NA,TRBJ2-1,TGTGCCAGCGGGTCGGACAATGAGCAGTTCTTC,CASGSDNEQFF
TRBV16,NA,TRBD1,TRBJ1-2,TGTGCCAGCAGCCAATTTGTAGCGGCAGGGGGTGCTAGCGGTGGCTACACCTTC,CASSQFVAAGGASGGYTF
TRBV2,NA,NA,TRBJ1-3,TGTGCCAGCCGGGGCTCTGGAAACACCATATATTTT,CASRGSGNTIYF
TRBV1,NA,NA,TRBJ2-7,TGCACCAGCAGCACACGGACTAGCGGGAAGATGGAGCAGTACTTC,CTSSTRTSGKMEQYF
TRBV5-6,NA,NA,TRBJ2-1,TGTGCCAGCAGCTACGGAGGGGGGGCATACAATGAGCAGTTCTTC,CASSYGGGAYNEQFF
TRBV5-1,NA,TRBD1,TRBJ2-3,TGCGCCAGCAGCTTGGCCGGGACAGGCACAGATACGCAGTATTTT,CASSLAGTGTDTQYF
TRBV4-1,NA,NA,TRBJ1-5,TGCGCCAGCAGCCAGTCATCTGGGACCCAGGGCAATCAGCCCCAGCATTTT,CASSQSSGTQGNQPQHF
TRBV2,NA,TRBD1,TRBJ2-4,TGTGCCAGCAGTGAAGCCAGGAACAGGGGATTAAACATTCAGTACTTC,CASSEARNRGLNIQYF
TRBV13,NA,NA,TRBJ2-1,TGTGCCAGCAGCTCTAGTCAGGGGAGGCTCGGTGAGCAGTTCTTC,CASSSSQGRLGEQFF
TRBV11-3,NA,NA,TRBJ2-3,TGTGCCAGCAGCTTACACAGCAACTTAGATACGCAGTATTTT,CASSLHSNLDTQYF
TRBV2,NA,NA,TRBJ2-7,TGTGCCAGCAGTGAGTCAGGGGGGTCGACCTACGAGCAGTACTTC,CASSESGGSTYEQYF
TRBV27,NA,NA,TRBJ2-7,TGTGCCAGCAGTCGGACGGGGAGCTCCTACGAGCAGTACTTC,CASSRTGSSYEQYF
TRBV7-9,NA,NA,TRBJ2-7,TGTGCCAGCAGCACTCAGGGCTACGAGCAGTACTTC,CASSTQGYEQYF
TRBV11-1,NA,NA,TRBJ1-2,TGTGCCAGCAGCTTAGCGCTAAATGGGGATGGCTACACCTTC,CASSLALNGDGYTF
TRBV27,few,NA,TRBJ2-7,TGTGCCAGCAGTTTAGGGTGGTACGAGCAGTACTTC,CASSLGWYEQYF
TRBV6-5,NA,NA,TRBJ2-1,TGTGCCAGCACCCCGAGCAGGGGTACTTACAATGAGCAGTTCTTC,CASTPSRGTYNEQFF
TRBV11-2,NA,NA,TRBJ1-1,TGTGCCAACGACTTTGAAGCTTTCTTT,CANDFEAFF
TRBV27,NA,NA,TRBJ1-2,TGTGCCAGCAGTTCGTGGGGGCTCGGCTATGGCTACACCTTC,CASSSWGLGYGYTF
TRBV6-1,once,TRBD2,TRBJ2-1,TGTGCCAGCAGTGAACTAGCGGGAGCCTCCTACAATGAGCAGTTCTTC,CASSELAGASYNEQFF
TRBV28,NA,NA,TRBJ2-7,TGTGCCAGCAGTACGGGGTTCAGAGGGCAGTACTTC,CASSTGFRGQYF
TRBV11-3,NA,NA,TRBJ2-2,TGTGCCAGCAGCTCAAGGGTAGCCGGGGAGCTGTTTTTT,CASSSRVAGELFF
TRBV15,NA,NA,TRBJ2-7,TGTGCCACCAGCAGAGATATGCAGGGGCAGTACTTC,CATSRDMQGQYF
TRBV30,NA,NA,TRBJ2-4,TGTGCCTGGGGATCCACAGGGTATCAGGACATTCAGTACTTC,CAWGSTGYQDIQYF
TRBV5-1,NA,NA,TRBJ2-7,TGCGCCATCGCTAAAGGGGTTTACGAGCAGTACTTC,CAIAKGVYEQYF
TRBV5-4,once,TRBD1,TRBJ1-2,TGTGCCAGCAGCTTACAGGGGCACTATGGCTACACCTTC,CASSLQGHYGYTF
TRBV6-5,once,NA,TRBJ1-5,TGTGCCAGCAGTTCCACCGGGGGGGGCTATCAGCCCCAGCATTTT,CASSSTGGGYQPQHF
TRBV28,few,NA,TRBJ1-5,TGTGCCAGCAGCAAGCCCCGGGGGGCCGGGAATCAGCCCCAGCATTTT,CASSKPRGAGNQPQHF
TRBV30,NA,TRBD1,TRBJ1-5,TGTGCCTGGAGTCCGGACAGGGGACACGTTAGCAATCAGCCCCAGCATTTT,CAWSPDRGHVSNQPQHF
TRBV10-3,NA,TRBD2,TRBJ2-3,TGTGCCATCAGAGCAGGAGTAGCGGGGCTCACAGATACGCAGTATTTT,CAIRAGVAGLTDTQYF
TRBV19,NA,TRBD1,TRBJ1-5,TGTGCCAGTAGTGAGCCGGGACAGGGTTATCAGCCCCAGCATTTT,CASSEPGQGYQPQHF
TRBV4-1,NA,NA,TRBJ2-7,TGCGCCAGCAGCCAAGATACGGAGAGTCCCGAGCAGTACTTC,CASSQDTESPEQYF
TRBV5-7,NA,NA,TRBJ1-2,TGTGCCAGCAGCTTCGCTGTGGGACCCCAATACGGAAGTTGCTTC,CASSFAVGPQYGSCF
TRBV28,NA,NA,TRBJ1-5,TGTGCCAGCAGGGGACCTTATAGCAATCAGCCCCAGCATTTT,CASRGPYSNQPQHF
TRBV9,NA,TRBD1,TRBJ2-1,TGTGCCAGCACCGTAGGGACAGGGTGGAATGAGCAGTTCTTC,CASTVGTGWNEQFF
TRBV5-1,NA,TRBD2,TRBJ2-3,TGCGCCAGCAGCAAGGGACTAGAAACAGATACGCAGTATTTT,CASSKGLETDTQYF
TRBV4-3,NA,NA,TRBJ2-5,TGCGCCAGCAGCCAAGAATCTGGAGGGTACCAAGAGACCCAGTACTTC,CASSQESGGYQETQYF
TRBV27,NA,TRBD2,TRBJ2-3,TGTGCCAGCAGTTTGGGGCTAGCGGGATATAGCACAGATACGCAGTATTTT,CASSLGLAGYSTDTQYF
TRBV9,NA,NA,TRBJ2-2,TGTGCCAGCAGCGTAGGAGGGGGGCGTACCGGGGAGCTGTTTTTT,CASSVGGGRTGELFF
TRBV6-5,NA,NA,TRBJ1-1,TGTGCCAGCAGTCTCGGTAGGGGGGACACTGAAGCTTTCTTT,CASSLGRGDTEAFF
TRBV6-5,NA,TRBD2,TRBJ2-5,TGTGCCAGCAGTTATGACCTAGCGGGTGGCCAAGAGACCCAGTACTTC,CASSYDLAGGQETQYF
TRBV5-1,NA,NA,TRBJ2-1,TGCGCCAGCAGCTTGGACGAGCTATACAATGAGCAGTTCTTC,CASSLDELYNEQFF
TRBV7-8,NA,NA,TRBJ2-7,TGTGCCAGCAGCCCGGCTGGATCCTACGAGCAGTACTTC,CASSPAGSYEQYF
TRBV11-3,NA,NA,TRBJ1-5,TGTGCCAGCAGCTTAGTAGGGAGGGGCCAGCCCCAGCATTTT,CASSLVGRGQPQHF
TRBV5-4,NA,NA,TRBJ2-5,TGTGCCAGCAGCTTTCTAGCGGAAAGGGGGGAGACCCAGTACTTC,CASSFLAERGETQYF
TRBV18,NA,NA,TRBJ2-3,TGTGCCAGCTCACCACCTTACGCCGATACGCAGTATTTT,CASSPPYADTQYF
TRBV28,once,TRBD1,TRBJ2-7,TGTGCCAGCAGCCCCCGGACAGGGGACCACGAGCAGTACTTC,CASSPRTGDHEQYF
TRBV29-1,NA,TRBD1,TRBJ2-5,TGCAGCGTTTTCCAGGGGGACGAGACCCAGTACTTC,CSVFQGDETQYF
TRBV6-6,NA,NA,TRBJ2-1,TGTGCCAGCACCAGACAGGTCCCCGGTGAGCAGTTCTTC,CASTRQVPGEQFF
TRBV6-1,few,TRBD1,TRBJ2-2,TGTGCCAGCAGTGGGAGGGGACAGGGGGCCGGGGAGCTGTTTTTT,CASSGRGQGAGELFF